Detailed here is one T cell receptor beta chain. The protocol was immunoSEQ multiplex PCR, while the TCRdb copy is restricted to in-frame clones and leaves out a portion. The data show about 160,000 clones, with 65% to 85% seen just once and more than 7% held by the top ten. This entry comes from a study of blood T cell repertoires in COVID-19. Germline CDR1 reads SGHDT; CDR2 reads YYEEEE. This CDR3 is built from 15 residues. V was shortened by 0 bases and J by 2 bases, with 8 bases between the two germline ends. The chain recombines TRBV5-6 with TRBJ1-4, with D possibly matching TRBD1 (5 bases). Sequencing was performed on peripheral blood. The sequence derives from a woman at least 80 years old with active or convalescent COVID-19. CDR3 bases: TGTGCCAGCAGCTTGGGGTGGGGCACTAATGAAAAACTGTTTTTT. As protein: CASSLGWGTNEKLFF.